This T cell receptor beta chain was identified during a study of chemoradiotherapy in HPV16-positive cancers. To note about this clone: Antigen unknown.

V was pared by 1 base and J by 1 base, with 8 bases of the junction left unmatched. Germline values: CDR1 SGHVS, CDR2 FNYEAQ. The CDR3 extends over 17 amino acids. Study-wide points: For HPV16-positive patients, expanding HPV-responsive T cells associated with longer recurrence-free survival. Candidate HPV-specific clones and E7-related TCR motifs grew in tumor during treatment.

Samples were taken several times over chemoradiotherapy. Sequenced by immunoSEQ multiplex PCR; TCRdb stores in-frame clones only, minus some. Among about 2,100 clones listed, 65% to 85% were seen once. The sample here was taken from a patient who underwent chemoradiotherapy. The sequence was obtained from a human donor with HPV-associated anogenital cancer. The chain uses TRBV7-6 and TRBJ2-5; 8 bases align to TRBD1. CDR3 sequence (DNA): TGTGCCAGCAGCTTAGGGATGGGACAGGCCTTCCAAGAGACCCAGTACTTC. Its protein is CASSLGMGQAFQETQYF.